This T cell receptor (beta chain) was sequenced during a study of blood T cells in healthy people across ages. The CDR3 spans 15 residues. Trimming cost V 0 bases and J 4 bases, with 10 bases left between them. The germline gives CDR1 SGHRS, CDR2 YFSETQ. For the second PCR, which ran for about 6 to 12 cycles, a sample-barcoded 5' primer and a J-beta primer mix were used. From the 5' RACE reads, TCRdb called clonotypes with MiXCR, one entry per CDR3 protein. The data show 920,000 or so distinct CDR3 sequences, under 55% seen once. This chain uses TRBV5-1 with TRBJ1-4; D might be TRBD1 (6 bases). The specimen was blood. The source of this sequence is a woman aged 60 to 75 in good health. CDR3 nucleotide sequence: TGCGCCAGCAGCTTGGTTACAGGGCTTAATGAAAAACTGTTTTTT. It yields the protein CASSLVTGLNEKLFF. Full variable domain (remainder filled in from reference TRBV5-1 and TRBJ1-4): KAGVTQTPRYLIKTRGQQVTLSCSPISGHRSVSWYQQTPGQGLQFLFEYFSETQRNKGNFPGRFSGRQFSNSRSEMNVSTLELGDSALYLCASSLVTGLNEKLFFGSGTQLSVL.